In its sample, the clone carrying this TCR beta chain was seen once. This entry comes from a study of T cell changes during pregnancy in multiple sclerosis. The V and J ends lost 0 bases and 4 bases respectively, with 6 bases between them. The CDR3 is 13 amino acids. Germline V lookup: CDR1 SGDLS, CDR2 YYNGEE. Generated by immunoSEQ multiplex PCR, the TCRdb table keeps only in-frame clones and is missing some. The table has 70,000 to 75,000 clones, 85% to 95% seen once. The clonotype was recovered from a female donor with multiple sclerosis, enrolled in a pregnancy study. This specimen consisted of peripheral blood, obtained before pregnancy. The V and J genes are TRBV9 and TRBJ2-3, with D unclear. As DNA, the CDR3 is TGTGCCAGCAGCGTAGTTAGCTCAGATACGCAGTATTTT. It translates to CASSVVSSDTQYF.